The TCR beta chain under discussion was sequenced for a study of breast tumors, draining lymph nodes, adjacent tissues. TCRdb ran MiXCR on the multiplex PCR reads and lists one entry per CDR3 protein. The table has 200,000 to 250,000 distinct CDR3 sequences, under 40% seen once. As regards this clonotype: As yet, its antigen is unknown. Relative to the germline gene, one junction end is altered; a read error may explain this.

Breast cancer patients provided tissue from their axillary draining lymph nodes. Overall study findings and caveats: The lymph node origin of tumor T cells was framed as consistent with a hypothesis, not demonstrated. Tumors had less TCR diversity than lymph nodes, more than nontumor tissue.

The CDR3 has 14 residues. Germline values: CDR1 SGDLS, CDR2 YYNGEE. This chain uses TRBV9 with TRBJ2-5; 8 bases align to TRBD1. The TCR originated in a female donor with breast cancer. Some clones in this sample may be carry-over from other donors' samples. The sample consisted of axillary lymph node tissue. The CDR3 is CASSVSDRGETQSF. The CDR3 nucleotides read TGTGCCAGCAGCGTATCCGACAGGGGTGAGACCCAGTCCTTC.